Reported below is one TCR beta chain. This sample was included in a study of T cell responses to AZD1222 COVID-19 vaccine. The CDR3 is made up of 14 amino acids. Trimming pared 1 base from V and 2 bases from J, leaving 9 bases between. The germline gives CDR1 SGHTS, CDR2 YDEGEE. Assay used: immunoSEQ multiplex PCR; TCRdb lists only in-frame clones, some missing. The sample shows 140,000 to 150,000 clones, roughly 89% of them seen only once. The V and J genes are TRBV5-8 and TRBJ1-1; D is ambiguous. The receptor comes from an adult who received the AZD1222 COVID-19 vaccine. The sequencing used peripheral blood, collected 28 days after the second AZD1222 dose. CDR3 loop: CASSLTVINTEAFF. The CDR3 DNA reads TGTGCCAGCAGCTTGACAGTAATAAACACTGAAGCTTTCTTT.